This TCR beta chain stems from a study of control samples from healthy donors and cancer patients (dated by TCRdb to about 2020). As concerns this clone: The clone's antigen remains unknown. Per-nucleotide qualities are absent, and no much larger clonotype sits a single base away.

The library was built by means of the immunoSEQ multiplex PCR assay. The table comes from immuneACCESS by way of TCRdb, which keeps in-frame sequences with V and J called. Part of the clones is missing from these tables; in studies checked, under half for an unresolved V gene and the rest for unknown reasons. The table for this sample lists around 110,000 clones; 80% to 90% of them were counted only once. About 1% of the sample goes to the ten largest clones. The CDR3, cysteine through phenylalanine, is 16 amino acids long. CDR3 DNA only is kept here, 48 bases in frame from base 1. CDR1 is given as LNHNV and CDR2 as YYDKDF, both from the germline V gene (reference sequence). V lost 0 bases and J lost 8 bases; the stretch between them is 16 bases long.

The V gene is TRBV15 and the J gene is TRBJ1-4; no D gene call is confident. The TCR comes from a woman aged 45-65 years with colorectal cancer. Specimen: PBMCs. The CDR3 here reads CATSRDRGRVREKLFF. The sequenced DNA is TGTGCCACCAGCAGAGATAGAGGAAGGGTCCGGGAAAAACTGTTTTTT.